This is a list of T cell receptor beta chains from one sample in a study of blood T cell repertoires in COVID-19. The repertoire was sequenced with immunoSEQ multiplex PCR; TCRdb's copy has only in-frame clones and lacks some. In the table there are 150,000 or so clones, about 90% of which are singletons. Sequencing was performed on peripheral blood. The receptors come from a man aged 45 to 65 with acute or convalescent COVID-19. Both conserved end residues are part of each CDR3. D genes are given only for firm matches. Where a row states a size, it is once, few, many or the class of an expanded clone; other rows omit it.

J gene: TRBJ1-5
D gene: .
clone size: .
V gene: TRBV5-1
CDR3 DNA: TGCGCCAGCAGCTTGGCGGGGAATAGCAATCAGCCCCAGCATTTT
CDR3 protein: CASSLAGNSNQPQHF

J gene: TRBJ2-2
D gene: .
clone size: .
V gene: TRBV19
CDR3 DNA: TGTGCCACTCAATGGGGCAAGAACACCGGGGAGCTGTTTTTT
CDR3 protein: CATQWGKNTGELFF

J gene: TRBJ1-5
D gene: .
clone size: once
V gene: TRBV19
CDR3 DNA: TGTGCCACCCGAGACTGGGATCAGCCCCAGCATTTT
CDR3 protein: CATRDWDQPQHF

J gene: TRBJ1-3
D gene: .
clone size: .
V gene: TRBV28
CDR3 DNA: TGTGCCAGCAGTTCCCCAGGGGTTCCCTCTGGAAACACCATATATTTT
CDR3 protein: CASSSPGVPSGNTIYF

J gene: TRBJ1-2
D gene: TRBD1
clone size: .
V gene: TRBV28
CDR3 DNA: TGTGCCAGCAGTTTGGGACAGAACTATGGCTACACCTTC
CDR3 protein: CASSLGQNYGYTF

J gene: TRBJ2-3
D gene: TRBD1
clone size: .
V gene: TRBV4-2
CDR3 DNA: TGTGCCAGCAGCCCCCGGACAGGGCGGTTGCCAGATACGCAGTATTTT
CDR3 protein: CASSPRTGRLPDTQYF

J gene: TRBJ1-1
D gene: TRBD1
clone size: .
V gene: TRBV30
CDR3 DNA: TGTGCCTGGAGTGTACACAAGGGGTTCAGGGGACAGAAAAGCACTGAAGCTTTCTTT
CDR3 protein: CAWSVHKGFRGQKSTEAFF

J gene: TRBJ2-7
D gene: TRBD2
clone size: .
V gene: TRBV28
CDR3 DNA: TGTGCCAGCAGTTTGCCCCCAGCGGGAGGTACCTACGAGCAGTACTTC
CDR3 protein: CASSLPPAGGTYEQYF

J gene: TRBJ1-6
D gene: TRBD1
clone size: .
V gene: TRBV10-1
CDR3 DNA: TGCGCCAGCAGTCCCGGACAGGGGAATTCACCCCTCCACTTT
CDR3 protein: CASSPGQGNSPLHF

J gene: TRBJ1-3
D gene: .
clone size: once
V gene: TRBV10-3
CDR3 DNA: TGTGCCATCAGTGAACCGGGAGGACTGTTAGACACCATATATTTT
CDR3 protein: CAISEPGGLLDTIYF

J gene: TRBJ2-3
D gene: .
clone size: .
V gene: TRBV9
CDR3 DNA: TGTGCCAGCAGCGCCCGAAGCGGGTCTAGCACAGATACGCAGTATTTT
CDR3 protein: CASSARSGSSTDTQYF

J gene: TRBJ2-1
D gene: .
clone size: .
V gene: TRBV7-2
CDR3 DNA: TGTGCCAGCAGCTTAGGTTTAAGTAGCAATGAGCAGTTCTTC
CDR3 protein: CASSLGLSSNEQFF

J gene: TRBJ2-5
D gene: TRBD2
clone size: .
V gene: TRBV5-1
CDR3 DNA: TGCGCCAGCAGTTCTCTAGCGGGGGACCAAGAGACCCAGTACTTC
CDR3 protein: CASSSLAGDQETQYF

J gene: TRBJ1-2
D gene: .
clone size: .
V gene: TRBV9
CDR3 DNA: TGTGCCAGCAGCGTAGCTAATACAGGCCGCTATGGCTACACCTTC
CDR3 protein: CASSVANTGRYGYTF

J gene: TRBJ1-4
D gene: .
clone size: few
V gene: TRBV15
CDR3 DNA: TGTGCCACCAGGGGGCTGAGGAAGGGCAGTGGGGAAAAACTGTTTTTT
CDR3 protein: CATRGLRKGSGEKLFF

J gene: TRBJ1-5
D gene: .
clone size: .
V gene: TRBV7-9
CDR3 DNA: TGTGCCAGCAGCTTACCCGGTCGGAATCAGCCCCAGCATTTT
CDR3 protein: CASSLPGRNQPQHF

J gene: TRBJ2-3
D gene: TRBD2
clone size: .
V gene: TRBV6-5
CDR3 DNA: TGTGCCAGCAGACTAGCGGGAGTGCCCCCAGATACGCAGTATTTT
CDR3 protein: CASRLAGVPPDTQYF

J gene: TRBJ1-3
D gene: .
clone size: .
V gene: TRBV6-6
CDR3 DNA: TGTGCCAGCAGCTCCCCTGGAAACACCATATATTTT
CDR3 protein: CASSSPGNTIYF

J gene: TRBJ1-2
D gene: .
clone size: .
V gene: TRBV28
CDR3 DNA: TGTGCCAGCACATATAGAGGAACTAACTATGGCTACACCTTC
CDR3 protein: CASTYRGTNYGYTF

J gene: TRBJ2-1
D gene: .
clone size: .
V gene: TRBV12-3/TRBV12-4
CDR3 DNA: TGTGCCAGCAGTTTAGGTCCCGGGGAGCAGTTCTTC
CDR3 protein: CASSLGPGEQFF

J gene: TRBJ2-5
D gene: .
clone size: .
V gene: TRBV7-2
CDR3 DNA: TGTGCCAGCAGCCTCCGGGGGTGGAATAAACCCCAAGAGACCCAGTACTTC
CDR3 protein: CASSLRGWNKPQETQYF

J gene: TRBJ1-2
D gene: TRBD1
clone size: once
V gene: TRBV9
CDR3 DNA: TGTGCCAGCAGCCTAGGACAGGGAAGTGGCTACACCTTC
CDR3 protein: CASSLGQGSGYTF

J gene: TRBJ1-1
D gene: .
clone size: .
V gene: TRBV30
CDR3 DNA: TGTGCCTGGAGTGTAGGGGGCACTGAAGCTTTCTTT
CDR3 protein: CAWSVGGTEAFF

J gene: TRBJ1-2
D gene: .
clone size: .
V gene: TRBV7-6
CDR3 DNA: TGTGCCAGCAGCTCCCGGGGGGGCTATGGCTACACCTTC
CDR3 protein: CASSSRGGYGYTF

J gene: TRBJ2-1
D gene: .
clone size: .
V gene: TRBV28
CDR3 DNA: TGTGCCAGCAGTTTTAGGGCGGGAAGACACGACAATGAGCAGTTCTTC
CDR3 protein: CASSFRAGRHDNEQFF

J gene: TRBJ2-5
D gene: .
clone size: .
V gene: TRBV19
CDR3 DNA: TGTGCCAGTAGATCATCAGGGGGGAAGTTGGAGACCCAGTACTTC
CDR3 protein: CASRSSGGKLETQYF

J gene: TRBJ2-1
D gene: TRBD1
clone size: .
V gene: TRBV5-5
CDR3 DNA: TGTGCCAGCAGCCCCAGGGACAGGGAAGGCTACAATGAGCAGTTCTTC
CDR3 protein: CASSPRDREGYNEQFF

J gene: TRBJ2-7
D gene: .
clone size: .
V gene: TRBV29-1
CDR3 DNA: TGCAGCGTTCTCAGGGGGGCCTACGAGCAGTACTTC
CDR3 protein: CSVLRGAYEQYF

J gene: TRBJ1-6
D gene: TRBD1
clone size: .
V gene: TRBV6-5
CDR3 DNA: TGTGCCAGCGGGACAGTGTATAATTCACCCCTCCACTTT
CDR3 protein: CASGTVYNSPLHF

J gene: TRBJ1-2
D gene: TRBD1
clone size: .
V gene: TRBV25-1
CDR3 DNA: TGTGCCAGCAGTGACCTAGGGGACAGGGTACGTGGCTACACCTTC
CDR3 protein: CASSDLGDRVRGYTF

J gene: TRBJ2-3
D gene: TRBD2
clone size: .
V gene: TRBV27
CDR3 DNA: TGTGCCAGCTCCTCTAAGCGGGGACCAGATACGCAGTATTTT
CDR3 protein: CASSSKRGPDTQYF

J gene: TRBJ2-5
D gene: TRBD1
clone size: .
V gene: TRBV5-1
CDR3 DNA: TGCGCCAGCAGCTTGGCCGGAACAGGGGGTCAGGAGACCCAGTACTTC
CDR3 protein: CASSLAGTGGQETQYF

J gene: TRBJ2-7
D gene: .
clone size: .
V gene: TRBV29-1
CDR3 DNA: TGCAGCGTTGAAATCGGGAGCGGGAGAGGCAGGGGGTTGGACTTC
CDR3 protein: CSVEIGSGRGRGLDF

J gene: TRBJ2-3
D gene: TRBD2
clone size: .
V gene: TRBV7-2
CDR3 DNA: TGTGCCAGCAGCTTCCTGGGGGCTAGCGGGGACACGCAGTATTTT
CDR3 protein: CASSFLGASGDTQYF

J gene: TRBJ2-2
D gene: .
clone size: .
V gene: TRBV11-3
CDR3 DNA: TGTGCCAGCAGCAGTGGACAAGGGTTCGGGGAGCTGTTTTTT
CDR3 protein: CASSSGQGFGELFF

J gene: TRBJ2-2
D gene: .
clone size: once
V gene: TRBV7-9
CDR3 DNA: TGTGCCAGCAGCTTTCAGGGAATCCGCACCGGGGAGCTGTTTTTT
CDR3 protein: CASSFQGIRTGELFF

J gene: TRBJ1-1
D gene: .
clone size: .
V gene: TRBV6-5
CDR3 DNA: TGTGCCAGCAGTTACTCGACGGCAGGGAGGACTGAAGCTTTCTTT
CDR3 protein: CASSYSTAGRTEAFF

J gene: TRBJ2-3
D gene: .
clone size: .
V gene: TRBV4-1
CDR3 DNA: TGCGCCAGCAGCCAAGGTTTTGGGAGGCGGACAGATACGCAGTATTTT
CDR3 protein: CASSQGFGRRTDTQYF

J gene: TRBJ2-2
D gene: .
clone size: .
V gene: TRBV7-3
CDR3 DNA: TGTGCCAGCAGCTTAACTCTCCCTACCGGGGAGCTGTTTTTT
CDR3 protein: CASSLTLPTGELFF

J gene: TRBJ1-5
D gene: TRBD1
clone size: .
V gene: TRBV9
CDR3 DNA: TGTGCCAGCAGCCACAGGGGGGACAGCAATCAGCCCCAGCATTTT
CDR3 protein: CASSHRGDSNQPQHF

J gene: TRBJ2-2
D gene: .
clone size: few
V gene: TRBV5-6
CDR3 DNA: TGTGCCAGCAGCCTCCCCCCGGGACATGATTATAGCGGGGAGCTGTTTTTT
CDR3 protein: CASSLPPGHDYSGELFF